This TCR beta chain comes out of a study of blood T cell repertoires in COVID-19. After removal of 5 bases from V and 0 bases from J, the junction contained 9 bases not matched to a gene. The CDR3 loop spans 16 amino acids. CDR1 is SNHLY, CDR2 FYNNEI, per germline. Measured with immunoSEQ multiplex PCR; TCRdb has only the in-frame clones, and not every one. In the table there are about 250,000 clones, approximately 86% of which are singletons. The sequenced material came from peripheral blood. This rearrangement joins TRBV2 to TRBJ1-1; TRBD1 matches 7 bases. The receptor was derived from a man aged 80 or over with acute or convalescent COVID-19. The CDR3: CASSRTGPSLNTEAFF. As DNA, the CDR3 is TGTGCCAGCAGTCGGACAGGACCAAGCCTGAACACTGAAGCTTTCTTT.